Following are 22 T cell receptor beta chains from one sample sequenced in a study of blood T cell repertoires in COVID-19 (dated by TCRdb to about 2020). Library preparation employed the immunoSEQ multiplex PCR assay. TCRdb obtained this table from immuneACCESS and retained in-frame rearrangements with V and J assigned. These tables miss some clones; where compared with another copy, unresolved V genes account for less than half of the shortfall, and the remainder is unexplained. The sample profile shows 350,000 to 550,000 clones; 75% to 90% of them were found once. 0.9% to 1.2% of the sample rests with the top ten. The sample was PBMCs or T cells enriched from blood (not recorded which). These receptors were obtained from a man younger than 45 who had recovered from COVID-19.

CDR3 nucleotide sequence: TGCGCCAGCAGCCAAGGGACTAGCGTCTCCTACGAGCAGTACTTC. This codes for CASSQGTSVSYEQYF. The chain combines TRBV4-1 with TRBJ2-7; 9 bases map to TRBD2. CDR1 and CDR2 (germline): MGHRA, YSYEKL. The CDR3 runs to 15 residues. J was trimmed by 0 bases and V by 1 base; bases with no gene match: 1.

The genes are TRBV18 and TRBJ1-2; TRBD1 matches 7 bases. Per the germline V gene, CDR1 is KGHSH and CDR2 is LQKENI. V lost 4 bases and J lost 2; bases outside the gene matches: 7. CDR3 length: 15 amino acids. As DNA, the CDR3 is TGTGCCAGCTCACTCTCCGGACAGGCGAACTATGGCTACACCTTC. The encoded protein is CASSLSGQANYGYTF. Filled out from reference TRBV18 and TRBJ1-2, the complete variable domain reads NAGVMQNPRHLVRRRGQEARLRCSPMKGHSHVYWYRQLPEEGLKFMVYLQKENIIDESGMPKERFSAEFPKEGPSILRIQQVVRGDSAAYFCASSLSGQANYGYTFGSGTRLTVV.

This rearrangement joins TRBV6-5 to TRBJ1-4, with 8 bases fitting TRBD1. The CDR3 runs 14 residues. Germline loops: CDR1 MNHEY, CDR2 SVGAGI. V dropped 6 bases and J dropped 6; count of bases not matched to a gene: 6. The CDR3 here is CASRRQGSYEKLFF. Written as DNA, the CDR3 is TGTGCCAGCAGGCGACAGGGGAGCTATGAAAAACTGTTTTTT.

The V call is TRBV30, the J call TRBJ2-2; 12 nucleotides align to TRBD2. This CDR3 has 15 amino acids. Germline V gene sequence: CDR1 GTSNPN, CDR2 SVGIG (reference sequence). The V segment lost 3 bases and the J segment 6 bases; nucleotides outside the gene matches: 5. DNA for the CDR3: TGTGCCTGGAGCCTAGGGACTAGCGGGCCCGGGGAGCTGTTTTTT. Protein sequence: CAWSLGTSGPGELFF.

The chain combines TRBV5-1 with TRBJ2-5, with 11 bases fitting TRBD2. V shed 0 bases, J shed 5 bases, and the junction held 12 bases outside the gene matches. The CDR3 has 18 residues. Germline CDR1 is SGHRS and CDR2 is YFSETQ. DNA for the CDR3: TGCGCCAGCAGCTTGGCGTCAGGGGCTAGCGGGAGGTACGAGACCCAGTACTTC. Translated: CASSLASGASGRYETQYF.

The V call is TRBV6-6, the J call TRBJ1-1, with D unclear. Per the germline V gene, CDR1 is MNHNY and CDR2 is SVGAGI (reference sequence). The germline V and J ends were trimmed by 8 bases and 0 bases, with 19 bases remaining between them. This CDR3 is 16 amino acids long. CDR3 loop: CASQQKVGDMNTEAFF. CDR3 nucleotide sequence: TGTGCCAGCCAACAAAAGGTCGGTGACATGAACACTGAAGCTTTCTTT.

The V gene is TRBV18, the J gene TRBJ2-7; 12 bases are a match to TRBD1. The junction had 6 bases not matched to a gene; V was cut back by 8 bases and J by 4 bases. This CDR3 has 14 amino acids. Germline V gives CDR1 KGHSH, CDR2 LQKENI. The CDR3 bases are TGTGCCAGCACGCCGGGACAGGGGGCGTACGAGCAGTACTTC. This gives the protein CASTPGQGAYEQYF.

CDR3: CASSLQGATDTEAFF. The CDR3 bases are TGTGCCAGCAGCTTGCAGGGGGCGACGGACACTGAAGCTTTCTTT. The chain recombines TRBV5-4 with TRBJ1-1; 8 bases align to TRBD1. The trim removed 1 base at V and 3 bases at J, leaving 5 bases unmatched. The V gene's germline CDR1 is SGHNT and CDR2 YYREEE (reference sequence). This CDR3 region has 15 residues.

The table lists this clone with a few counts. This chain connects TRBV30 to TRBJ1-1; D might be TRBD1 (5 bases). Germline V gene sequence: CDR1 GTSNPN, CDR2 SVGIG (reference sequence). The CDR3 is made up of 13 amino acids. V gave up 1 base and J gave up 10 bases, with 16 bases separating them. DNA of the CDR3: TGTGCCTGGAGTGGTTTCTCCCGTAGGGGAGCTTTCTTT. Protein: CAWSGFSRRGAFF.

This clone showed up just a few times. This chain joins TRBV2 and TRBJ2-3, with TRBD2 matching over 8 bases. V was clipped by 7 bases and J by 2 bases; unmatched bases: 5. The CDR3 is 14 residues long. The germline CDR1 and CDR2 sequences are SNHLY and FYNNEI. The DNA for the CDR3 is TGTGCCAGCATGGTTAGCGGGACCACAGATACGCAGTATTTT. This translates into CASMVSGTTDTQYF.

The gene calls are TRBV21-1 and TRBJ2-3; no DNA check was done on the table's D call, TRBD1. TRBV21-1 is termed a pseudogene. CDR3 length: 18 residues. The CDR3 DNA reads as TGTGCCAGCAGCAAAGGGGGGCGTCAGGACAGGGTTTCAGATACGCAGTATTTT. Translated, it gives CASSKGGRQDRVSDTQYF.

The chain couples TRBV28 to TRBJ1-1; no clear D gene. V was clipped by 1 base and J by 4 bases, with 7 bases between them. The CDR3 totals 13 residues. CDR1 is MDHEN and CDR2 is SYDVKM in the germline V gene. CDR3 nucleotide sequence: TGTGCCAGCAGTTTATCTCGCGTCACTGAAGCTTTCTTT. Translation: CASSLSRVTEAFF.

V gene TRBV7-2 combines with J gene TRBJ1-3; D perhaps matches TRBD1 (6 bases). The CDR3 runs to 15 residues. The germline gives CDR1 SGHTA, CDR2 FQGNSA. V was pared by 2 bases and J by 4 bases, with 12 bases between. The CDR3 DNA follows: TGTGCCAGCAGCTTATACACAGGGCCAGGAAACACCATATATTTT. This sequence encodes CASSLYTGPGNTIYF.

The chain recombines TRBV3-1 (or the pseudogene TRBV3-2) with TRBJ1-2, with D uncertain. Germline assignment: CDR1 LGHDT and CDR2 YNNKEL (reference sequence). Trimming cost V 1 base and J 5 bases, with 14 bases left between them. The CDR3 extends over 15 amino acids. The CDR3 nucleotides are TGTGCCAGCAGCCAAGGATGGGAGGTTGAGTATGGCTACACCTTC. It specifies CASSQGWEVEYGYTF.

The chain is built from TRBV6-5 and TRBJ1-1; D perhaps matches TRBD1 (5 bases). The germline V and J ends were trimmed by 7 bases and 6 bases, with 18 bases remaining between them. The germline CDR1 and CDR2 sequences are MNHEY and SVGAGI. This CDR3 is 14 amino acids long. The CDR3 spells CASIPSFEGAEAFF. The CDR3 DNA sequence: TGTGCCAGCATCCCGAGTTTCGAAGGGGCTGAAGCTTTCTTT.

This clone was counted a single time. CDR3 region: CEGCTYNSPLHF. The CDR3 DNA is TGTGAGGGGTGCACCTATAATTCACCCCTCCACTTT. V usage is TRBV30 and J usage is TRBJ1-6; D may be TRBD1 (5 bases). Germline assignment: CDR1 GTSNPN and CDR2 SVGIG (reference sequence). The CDR3 is 12 amino acids.

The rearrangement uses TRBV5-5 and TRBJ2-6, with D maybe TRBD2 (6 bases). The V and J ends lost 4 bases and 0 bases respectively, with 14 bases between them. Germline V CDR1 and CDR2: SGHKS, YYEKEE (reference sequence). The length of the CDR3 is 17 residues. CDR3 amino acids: CASSPTGRRSGANVLTF. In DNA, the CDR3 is TGTGCCAGCAGCCCCACGGGGAGGCGCTCTGGGGCCAACGTCCTGACTTTC. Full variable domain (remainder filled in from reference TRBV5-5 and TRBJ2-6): DAGVTQSPTHLIKTRGQQVTLRCSPISGHKSVSWYQQVLGQGPQFIFQYYEKEERGRGNFPDRFSARQFPNYSSELNVNALLLGDSALYLCASSPTGRRSGANVLTFGAGSRLTVL.

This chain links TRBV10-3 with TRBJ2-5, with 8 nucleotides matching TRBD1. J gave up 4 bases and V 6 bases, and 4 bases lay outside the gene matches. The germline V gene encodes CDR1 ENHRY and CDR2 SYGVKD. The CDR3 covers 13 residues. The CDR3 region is CAISPGTGETQYF. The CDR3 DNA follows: TGTGCCATCAGCCCCGGGACAGGAGAGACCCAGTACTTC.

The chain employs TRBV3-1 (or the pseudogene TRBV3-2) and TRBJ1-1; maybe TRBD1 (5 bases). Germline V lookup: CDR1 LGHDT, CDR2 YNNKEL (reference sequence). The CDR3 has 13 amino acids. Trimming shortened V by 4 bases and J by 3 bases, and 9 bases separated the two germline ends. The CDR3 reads CASSPQADTEAFF. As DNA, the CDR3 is TGTGCCAGCAGCCCACAGGCGGACACTGAAGCTTTCTTT.

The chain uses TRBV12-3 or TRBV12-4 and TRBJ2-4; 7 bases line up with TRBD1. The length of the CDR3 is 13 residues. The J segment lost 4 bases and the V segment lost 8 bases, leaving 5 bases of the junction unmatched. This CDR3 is CASLGTDKNIQYF. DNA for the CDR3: TGTGCCAGCCTTGGGACAGATAAAAACATTCAGTACTTC.

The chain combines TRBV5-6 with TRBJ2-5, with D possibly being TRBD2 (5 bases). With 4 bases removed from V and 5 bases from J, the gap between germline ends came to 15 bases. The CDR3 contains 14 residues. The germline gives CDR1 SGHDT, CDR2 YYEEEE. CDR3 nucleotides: TGTGCCAGCAGCGGCCGGGGAGTAGGGGAGACCCAGTACTTC. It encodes CASSGRGVGETQYF.

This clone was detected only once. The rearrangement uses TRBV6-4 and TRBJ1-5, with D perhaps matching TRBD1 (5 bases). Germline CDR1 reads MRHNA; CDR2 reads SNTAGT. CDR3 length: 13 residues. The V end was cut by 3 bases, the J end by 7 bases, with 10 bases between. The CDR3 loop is CASSDQAGQPQHF. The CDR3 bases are TGTGCCAGCAGTGATCAGGCAGGGCAGCCCCAGCATTTT.